The 9 T cell receptor beta chains below all came from one sample that was sequenced in a study of T cell repertoires in cytomegalovirus infection. Antigen specificity for these receptors is unknown. From the reads, TCRdb called clonotypes with MiXCR, one entry per CDR3 protein. The table has roughly 730,000 distinct CDR3 sequences, around a third seen once. The sample consisted of cultured PBMCs, taken from culture after CMV antigen stimulation. These receptors were obtained from a human donor in good health (CMV status not recorded). Some clones in this sample may be carry-over from other donors' samples.

The rearrangement joins TRBV19 to TRBJ2-5, with no clear D. Trimming stripped 3 bases from V and 5 bases from J, with 10 bases between. The CDR3 is 13 amino acids. CDR1 and CDR2 (germline): LNHDA, SQIVND (reference sequence). CDR3 nucleotides: TGTGCCAGTAGTATGACCAGGCTTGAGACCCAGTACTTC. Translation gives CASSMTRLETQYF.

This clonotype was counted only a few times. The chain combines TRBV7-2 with TRBJ1-2, with D unresolved. V was trimmed by 8 bases and J by 2 bases, leaving 12 bases between them. Germline V gene lookup returns CDR1 SGHTA and CDR2 FQGNSA. This CDR3 is 13 amino acids long. In DNA form, the CDR3 reads TGTGCCAGCGCAAAATTAGACAACTATGGCTACACCTTC. The encoded protein is CASAKLDNYGYTF. Full variable domain (missing parts from reference TRBV7-2 and TRBJ1-2): GAGVSQSPSNKVTEKGKDVELRCDPISGHTALYWYRQSLGQGLEFLIYFQGNSAPDKSGLPSDRFSAERTGGSVSTLTIQRTQQEDSAVYLCASAKLDNYGYTFGSGTRLTVV.

V and J are TRBV7-6 and TRBJ2-1; D gene unclear. V shed 1 base and J shed 0 bases, with 13 bases lying between them. The CDR3 extends over 17 amino acids. Germline CDR1 is SGHVS and CDR2 is FNYEAQ. The CDR3 bases are TGTGCCAGCAGCTTAGAACCCCCTGTCAGCTCCTACAATGAGCAGTTCTTC. This translates into CASSLEPPVSSYNEQFF.

The chain has TRBV4-1 and TRBJ2-1; 7 bases fit TRBD2. CDR3 length: 15 amino acids. J was trimmed by 9 bases and V by 2 bases; bases with no gene match: 10. The germline gives CDR1 MGHRA, CDR2 YSYEKL. Here the CDR3 DNA reads TGCGCCAGCAGCCAAAGTTGGCGGGAGTACTTTGAGCAGTTCTTC. It codes for CASSQSWREYFEQFF.

The sample holds many counts of this clonotype. The genes are TRBV7-6 and TRBJ1-4, with a weak D call TRBD1 (5 bases). Trimming stripped 5 bases from V and 4 bases from J, with 11 bases between. Germline loops: CDR1 SGHVS, CDR2 FNYEAQ. This CDR3 contains 14 residues. As DNA, the CDR3 is TGTGCCAGCAGCCTAACAGGAAGTAATGAAAAACTGTTTTTT. This sequence encodes CASSLTGSNEKLFF.

The chain is built from TRBV9 and TRBJ2-1, with D possibly TRBD2 on 6 matching bases. CDR3 length: 16 residues. The V end was cut by 1 base, the J end by 5 bases, with 16 bases between. Germline V gene sequence: CDR1 SGDLS, CDR2 YYNGEE. The CDR3 sequence is CASSVSRDSTHNEQFF. The DNA of the CDR3 is TGTGCCAGCAGCGTATCACGGGACTCCACCCACAATGAGCAGTTCTTC.

The chain is built from TRBV6-6 and TRBJ2-7, with 7 positions matching TRBD2. V trimming: 4 bases; J trimming: 6 bases; junction bases outside the gene matches: 9. The CDR3 extends over 14 amino acids. Germline V gives CDR1 MNHNY, CDR2 SVGAGI (reference sequence). DNA for the CDR3: TGTGCCAGCAGTTCCGGGACTAACCTACGCGAGCAGTACTTC. This gives the protein CASSSGTNLREQYF.

Only a few counts were recorded for this clonotype. The chain joins TRBV20-1 to TRBJ1-2, with TRBD1 matching 8 bases. Germline V gene lookup returns CDR1 DFQATT and CDR2 SNEGSKA (reference sequence). There are 13 residues in the CDR3. V gave up 3 bases and J gave up 5 bases; unmatched junction bases: 5. This chain's CDR3 is CSARKTGEYGYTF. The DNA of the CDR3 is TGCAGTGCTAGGAAGACAGGGGAGTATGGCTACACCTTC.

The V call is TRBV5-4, the J call TRBJ2-7; the D gene is possibly TRBD1 (6 bases). The V gene's germline CDR1 is SGHNT and CDR2 YYREEE (reference sequence). Trimming stripped 6 bases from V and 7 bases from J, with 20 bases between. The CDR3 has 14 residues. The CDR3 DNA sequence: TGTGCCAGCACCTCCAAACAGGGCACCTCGGAGCAGTACTTC. Translation: CASTSKQGTSEQYF. The full variable domain, its missing parts supplied by reference TRBV5-4 and TRBJ2-7, is ETGVTQSPTHLIKTRGQQVTLRCSSQSGHNTVSWYQQALGQGPQFIFQYYREEENGRGNFPPRFSGLQFPNYSSELNVNALELDDSALYLCASTSKQGTSEQYFGPGTRLTVT.